This record looks at one T cell receptor beta chain sequence and its context. This sample stems from a study of blood T cell repertoires in COVID-19. The protocol was immunoSEQ multiplex PCR, while the TCRdb copy is restricted to in-frame clones and leaves out a portion. The sample carries nearly 350,000 clones, approximately 84% recorded once. All enrollees were about 18 to 89 years old and from 20 to 25 US areas. Two negative PCRs, clearance, or symptom resolution characterized the recovered Cohort 3 donors. Unmatched junction bases numbered 5, after V lost 2 bases and J lost 7 bases. Germline lookup yields CDR1 LGHNT and CDR2 FRNRAP. The CDR3 sequence is 16 residues long.

The sequenced material came from PBMCs or T cells enriched from blood (not recorded which). This TCR was recovered from a woman aged 30 to 39 who had recovered from COVID-19. V gene TRBV12-5 combines with J gene TRBJ2-2, with 12 bases lining up with TRBD1. The CDR3 DNA sequence: TGTGCTAGTGGTTTGAGGGACAGGGGGCTTGACGGGGAGCTGTTTTTT. The encoded protein is CASGLRDRGLDGELFF.